This T cell receptor beta chain originates from a study of STAT5B mutations in CD4+ large granular lymphocyte leukemia. General study points: 8/27 top patient clones versus 2/35 control clones were TRBV06-family.

Comment on this clone: Its target is not known.

V lost 0 bases, J lost 3 bases, and 11 bases stayed unmatched. The CDR3 length is 17 residues. Germline CDR1 reads SGHAT; CDR2 reads FQNNGV. This was a survey-level run. Using immunoSEQ multiplex PCR, the repertoire was profiled, and TCRdb retains in-frame clones only, with some absent. The repertoire holds around 5,000 clones, with around 88% as singletons. The sequencing sample was made of PBMCs. This TCR was sampled from a man aged 40-55 years with CD4+ T-cell large granular lymphocyte leukemia. The chain recombines TRBV11-2 with TRBJ2-7; 7 bases match TRBD2. CDR3 in amino acids: CASSLEIWGGAYYEQYF. The CDR3 DNA reads as TGTGCCAGCAGCTTAGAAATCTGGGGAGGGGCTTACTACGAGCAGTACTTC. Full variable domain (outside the CDR3, taken from reference TRBV11-2 and TRBJ2-7): EAGVAQSPRYKIIEKRQSVAFWCNPISGHATLYWYQQILGQGPKLLIQFQNNGVVDDSQLPKDRFSAERLKGVDSTLKIQPAKLEDSAVYLCASSLEIWGGAYYEQYFGPGTRLTVT.